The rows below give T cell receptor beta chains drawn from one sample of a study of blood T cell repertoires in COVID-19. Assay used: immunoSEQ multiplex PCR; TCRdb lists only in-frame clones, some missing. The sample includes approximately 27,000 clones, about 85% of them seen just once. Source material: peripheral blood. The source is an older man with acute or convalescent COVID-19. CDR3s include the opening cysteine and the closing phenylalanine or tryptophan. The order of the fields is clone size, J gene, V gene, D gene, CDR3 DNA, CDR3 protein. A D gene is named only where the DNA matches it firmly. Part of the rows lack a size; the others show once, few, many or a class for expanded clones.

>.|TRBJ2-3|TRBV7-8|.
TGTGCCAGCAGGATACAGGGCTGGGGAGATACGCAGTATTTT
CASRIQGWGDTQYF
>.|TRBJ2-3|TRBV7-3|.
TGTGCCAGCAGCTTAACGGGAGACGGCACAGATACGCAGTATTTT
CASSLTGDGTDTQYF
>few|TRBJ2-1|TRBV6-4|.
TGTGCCAGCAGTGACGCGGACAATGAGCAGTTCTTC
CASSDADNEQFF
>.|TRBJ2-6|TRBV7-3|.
TGTGCCAGCAGCCTCAACAGTCCTGGGGCCAACGTCCTGACTTTC
CASSLNSPGANVLTF
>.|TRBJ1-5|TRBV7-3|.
TGTGCCAGCAGCCATTCGTTGAGGCAGCCCCAGCATTTT
CASSHSLRQPQHF
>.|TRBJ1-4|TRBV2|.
TGTGCCAGCAGCGGCAGACTCTTTGGGACTAATGAAAAACTGTTTTTT
CASSGRLFGTNEKLFF
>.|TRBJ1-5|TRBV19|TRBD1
TGTGCCAGTAGCCAATCCCCGGGACAGGGTTTCGACCAGCCCCAGCATTTT
CASSQSPGQGFDQPQHF
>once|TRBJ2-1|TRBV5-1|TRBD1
TGCGCCAGCAGCTTGTTTACAGGGGGCATCTACAATGAGCAGTTCTTC
CASSLFTGGIYNEQFF
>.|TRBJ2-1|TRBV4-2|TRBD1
TGTGCCAGCAGCCAAGATCCCGGACAGGGGACGAATGAGCAGTTCTTC
CASSQDPGQGTNEQFF
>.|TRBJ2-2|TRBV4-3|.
TGCGCCAGCAGCCAAGATCAGGGGTGGCAGAACACCGGGGAGCTGTTTTTT
CASSQDQGWQNTGELFF
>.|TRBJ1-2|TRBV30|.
TGTGCCTGGAGCTCAGGGAGGGACTATGGCTACACCTTC
CAWSSGRDYGYTF
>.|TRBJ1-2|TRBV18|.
TGTGCCAGCTCACGGACAGTGGACTATGGCTACACCTTC
CASSRTVDYGYTF
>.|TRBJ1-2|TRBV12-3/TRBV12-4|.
TGTGCCAGCAGTCGAACAAACTATGGCTACACCTTC
CASSRTNYGYTF
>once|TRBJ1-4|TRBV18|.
TGTGCCAGCACCGGAGGCTCTAATGAAAAACTGTTTTTT
CASTGGSNEKLFF